Listed below are T cell receptor beta chains from one sample, sequenced in a study of cytomegalovirus exposure and HLA in healthy donors. Assay: immunoSEQ multiplex PCR; the TCRdb copy retains only in-frame clones and omits some. The table includes more than 95,000 clones, 17% detected once. Sequenced input: PBMCs. These TCRs come from a female donor in good health and CMV-seropositive. Each CDR3 is given with its conserved first and last residue. A D gene is named only where the DNA matches it firmly. Size is omitted from some rows. Given values are once, few, many or a class for expanded clones.

DNA	CDR3	D	V	J	size
TGTGCCAGCAGCTTTCATGGCGGGGGGCCGCAAGAGACCCAGTACTTC	CASSFHGGGPQETQYF	TRBD2	TRBV11-2	TRBJ2-5	few
TGTGCCAGCAGCTACCAGGGGCAATCGGCTTTCTTT	CASSYQGQSAFF	NA	TRBV7-9	TRBJ1-1	few
TGTGCCAGCAGAACTAGGATGGACTATGGCTACACCTTC	CASRTRMDYGYTF	NA	TRBV6-5	TRBJ1-2	few
TGTGCCTGGAGTGCGGTGACTAGCCGCACAGATACGCAGTATTTT	CAWSAVTSRTDTQYF	TRBD2	TRBV30	TRBJ2-3	NA
TGTGCCAGCAGCTTATGGGATAGCGGGAGAGAAAATGAGCAGTTCTTC	CASSLWDSGRENEQFF	TRBD2	TRBV7-3	TRBJ2-1	NA
TGTGCCAGCAGTTACGGGACAGGGTATGAGGAGACCCAGTACTTC	CASSYGTGYEETQYF	TRBD1	TRBV6-6	TRBJ2-5	few
TGTGCCAGCTCATCAAACGGGGGACAGTCTCAAGAGACCCAGTACTTC	CASSSNGGQSQETQYF	NA	TRBV18	TRBJ2-5	few
TGTGCCTGGGGGGGTGCGGGGGCGCTTGGCTACACCTTC	CAWGGAGALGYTF	NA	TRBV30	TRBJ1-2	few
TGTGCCTGGAGATCAGGAGGAAACACCATATATTTT	CAWRSGGNTIYF	NA	TRBV30	TRBJ1-3	NA
TGTGCTAGCAGCACCGACAGGAACACTGAAGCTTTCTTT	CASSTDRNTEAFF	NA	TRBV7-7	TRBJ1-1	few
TGCGCCAGCAGGACAGGGTTTAATGAAAAACTGTTTTTT	CASRTGFNEKLFF	TRBD1	TRBV5-1	TRBJ1-4	few
TGTGCCAGCAGCTTGGTCAGCGGGGGGGCGACTGAGCAGTTCTTC	CASSLVSGGATEQFF	TRBD2	TRBV11-3	TRBJ2-1	few
TGTGCCCGGGGACAGTTAAACACAGATACGCAGTATTTT	CARGQLNTDTQYF	TRBD1	TRBV30	TRBJ2-3	few
TGCGCCAGCAGCCCGACAGGGACCTTTCACGAGCAGTACTTC	CASSPTGTFHEQYF	TRBD1	TRBV5-1	TRBJ2-7	few
TGTGCCAGCAGTGCTACACCGGGACAGAATAATTCACCCCTCCACTTT	CASSATPGQNNSPLHF	TRBD1	TRBV2	TRBJ1-6	few
TGTGCCAGTAGTTTTACTAGGAGTCAGCCCCAGCATTTT	CASSFTRSQPQHF	NA	TRBV19	TRBJ1-5	NA
TGTGCCAGCAGCGAACAGCCCCGCAGCTACACCTTC	CASSEQPRSYTF	NA	TRBV6-5	TRBJ1-2	NA
TGTGCCAGCAGTGAATATTCGCGGCAGTTCTTC	CASSEYSRQFF	NA	TRBV25-1	TRBJ2-1	few
TGTGCCAGCACTCCAAGACAGGGTGGTGAGACCCAGTACTTC	CASTPRQGGETQYF	TRBD1	TRBV28	TRBJ2-5	NA
TGTGCCAGCAGCCCCGGACAGGGGGAAGGCTATGGCTACACCTTC	CASSPGQGEGYGYTF	TRBD1	TRBV5-8	TRBJ1-2	few
TGCAGCGTTGAAGATGTAACAGGCAGGTACGAGCAGTACTTC	CSVEDVTGRYEQYF	NA	TRBV29-1	TRBJ2-7	few
TGTGCCAGCAGGCCCCAGGGACTACGGACCTACGAGCAGTACTTC	CASRPQGLRTYEQYF	TRBD2	TRBV28	TRBJ2-7	NA
TGCAGCGTTCTTACAGACTATGGCTACACCTTC	CSVLTDYGYTF	NA	TRBV29-1	TRBJ1-2	NA
TGTGCCAGCAGCACTGAAAGCGGATCTAGCACAGATACGCAGTATTTT	CASSTESGSSTDTQYF	NA	TRBV7-6	TRBJ2-3	NA
TGTGCCAGCAGTGAGGGACAGGGAGAAGCTTTCTTT	CASSEGQGEAFF	TRBD1	TRBV27	TRBJ1-1	few
TGTGCCAGTAGTATAATGTCTGGGGGAGGCACTGAAGCTTTCTTT	CASSIMSGGGTEAFF	NA	TRBV19	TRBJ1-1	NA
TGTGCCAGCAGTTACTCGTGGGCGTCAACCTATGGCTACACCTTC	CASSYSWASTYGYTF	NA	TRBV6-5	TRBJ1-2	NA
TGCGCCAGCAGCCAAGTGCCCTACAGGGGGTACTCTGGCTACACCTTC	CASSQVPYRGYSGYTF	TRBD1	TRBV4-1	TRBJ1-2	few
TGCGCCAGCAGCCAAGATCTCTCTTTCCCTGGAAACACCATATATTTT	CASSQDLSFPGNTIYF	NA	TRBV4-3	TRBJ1-3	few
TGCGCCAGCAGCTTGGGACTAGCGGACCAAGAGACCCAGTACTTC	CASSLGLADQETQYF	TRBD2	TRBV5-1	TRBJ2-5	NA
TGTGCCAGCAGCACCGGGACTAGCGTAACCGAGCAGTACTTC	CASSTGTSVTEQYF	TRBD2	TRBV5-8	TRBJ2-7	few
TGCGCCAGCAGCCAAGAGGGTTTGGGACTAGCGGGAGGGCTAGCCAAAAACATTCAGTACTTC	CASSQEGLGLAGGLAKNIQYF	TRBD2	TRBV4-3	TRBJ2-4	NA
TGTGCCAGCAGCCAAGAAGCGGGGGTGTACATTCAGTACTTC	CASSQEAGVYIQYF	TRBD2	TRBV4-2	TRBJ2-4	few
TGTGCCAGCAGCGCGGGACAGGGGCTCACCGGGGAGCTGTTTTTT	CASSAGQGLTGELFF	TRBD1	TRBV9	TRBJ2-2	NA
TGTGCCAGCAGTTACGGGCAGGGGGCAACCTACGAGCAGTACTTC	CASSYGQGATYEQYF	TRBD1	TRBV6-5	TRBJ2-7	few
TGTGCCTGGAGTCAGGGAGCGGGAGAGTACTACGAGCAGTACTTC	CAWSQGAGEYYEQYF	TRBD2	TRBV30	TRBJ2-7	few
TGTGCCAGCAGTGAGGGGTGGGGGGACACTGAAGCTTTCTTT	CASSEGWGDTEAFF	NA	TRBV2	TRBJ1-1	NA
TGTGCCAGCAGTGGACGGGACAGTCCTAGGGAAGAGCTCTACGAGCAGTACTTC	CASSGRDSPREELYEQYF	TRBD1	TRBV2	TRBJ2-7	few
TGTGCCAGCAGCCCACTCGGGGACAGGGCGAACACTGAAGCTTTCTTT	CASSPLGDRANTEAFF	TRBD1	TRBV5-6	TRBJ1-1	NA
TGTGCCAGCAGTTATCAGGTAGCGGGAGAGACCCAGTACTTC	CASSYQVAGETQYF	TRBD2	TRBV6-6	TRBJ2-5	few
TGTGCCAGCCAAGGGACTAGCGCGCCTCTATCCTACGAGCAGTACTTC	CASQGTSAPLSYEQYF	TRBD2	TRBV2	TRBJ2-7	NA
TGTGCCAGCTCACCGGCGGGGTCACAGGCCACCTACGAGCAGTACTTC	CASSPAGSQATYEQYF	NA	TRBV18	TRBJ2-7	NA
TGTGCCAGCAGCGCACTTGGGAGGGCGGGAGAGACCCAGTACTTC	CASSALGRAGETQYF	TRBD2	TRBV9	TRBJ2-5	few
TGTGCCAGCAGTGAACTCGAGCGGGAAAGGGTTCGGCAGTACTTC	CASSELERERVRQYF	TRBD2	TRBV2	TRBJ2-7	NA